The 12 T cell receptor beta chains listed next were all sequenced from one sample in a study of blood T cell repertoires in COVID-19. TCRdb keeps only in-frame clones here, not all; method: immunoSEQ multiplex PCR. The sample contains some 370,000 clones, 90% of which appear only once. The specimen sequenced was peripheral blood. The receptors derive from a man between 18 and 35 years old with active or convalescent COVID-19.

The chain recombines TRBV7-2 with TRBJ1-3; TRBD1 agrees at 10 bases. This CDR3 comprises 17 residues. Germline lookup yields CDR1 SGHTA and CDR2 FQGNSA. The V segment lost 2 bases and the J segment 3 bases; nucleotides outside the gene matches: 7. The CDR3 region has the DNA TGTGCCAGCAGCTTACGGGACAGGGGCTCCTATGGAAACACCATATATTTT. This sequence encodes CASSLRDRGSYGNTIYF.

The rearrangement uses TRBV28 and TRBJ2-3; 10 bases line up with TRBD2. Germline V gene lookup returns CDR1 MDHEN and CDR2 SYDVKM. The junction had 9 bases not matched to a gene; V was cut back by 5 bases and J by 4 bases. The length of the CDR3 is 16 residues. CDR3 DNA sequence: TGTGCCAGCAGTCCCGCTAGCGGGAGTCTTGCAGATACGCAGTATTTT. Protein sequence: CASSPASGSLADTQYF.

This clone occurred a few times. The CDR3 region has the DNA TGTGCCAGCAGTGCGGGTACCTACGAGCAGTACTTC. The encoded protein is CASSAGTYEQYF. The chain uses TRBV28 and TRBJ2-7; TRBD2 is a possible D gene (5 bases). The V end was cut by 5 bases, the J end by 2 bases, with 7 bases between. Germline CDR1 reads MDHEN; CDR2 reads SYDVKM. CDR3 length equals 12 residues. Full variable domain (outside the CDR3, taken from reference TRBV28 and TRBJ2-7): DVKVTQSSRYLVKRTGEKVFLECVQDMDHENMFWYRQDPGLGLRLIYFSYDVKMKEKGDIPEGYSVSREKKERFSLILESASTNQTSMYLCASSAGTYEQYFGPGTRLTVT.

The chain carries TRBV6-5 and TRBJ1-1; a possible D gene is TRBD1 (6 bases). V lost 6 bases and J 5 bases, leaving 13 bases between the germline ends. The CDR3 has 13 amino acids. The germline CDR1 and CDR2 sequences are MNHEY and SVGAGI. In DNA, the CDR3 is TGTGCCAGCAGCAAAACAGGGAAGACTGAAGCTTTCTTT. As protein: CASSKTGKTEAFF.

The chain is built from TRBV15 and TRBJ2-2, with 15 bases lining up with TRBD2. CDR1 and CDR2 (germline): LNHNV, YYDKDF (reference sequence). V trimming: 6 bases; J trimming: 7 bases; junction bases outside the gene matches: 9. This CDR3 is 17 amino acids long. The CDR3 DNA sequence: TGTGCCACCAGTCCGGGACTAGCGGGAGGTAAAGGCGGGGAGCTGTTTTTT. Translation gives CATSPGLAGGKGGELFF.

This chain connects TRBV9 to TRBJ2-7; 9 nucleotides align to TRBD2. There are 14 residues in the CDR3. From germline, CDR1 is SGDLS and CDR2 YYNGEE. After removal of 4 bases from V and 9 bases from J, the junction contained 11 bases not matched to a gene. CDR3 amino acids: CASSPGTSHRVQYF. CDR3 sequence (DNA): TGTGCCAGCAGCCCCGGGACTAGCCACCGGGTGCAGTACTTC. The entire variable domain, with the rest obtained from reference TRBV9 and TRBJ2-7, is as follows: DSGVTQTPKHLITATGQRVTLRCSPRSGDLSVYWYQQSLDQGLQFLIQYYNGEERAKGNILERFSAQQFPDLHSELNLSSLELGDSALYFCASSPGTSHRVQYFGPGTRLTVT.

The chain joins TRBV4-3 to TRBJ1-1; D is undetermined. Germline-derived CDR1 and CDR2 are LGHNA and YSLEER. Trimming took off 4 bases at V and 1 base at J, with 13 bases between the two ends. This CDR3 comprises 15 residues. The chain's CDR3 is CASSRYLGGNTEAFF. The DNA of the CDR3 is TGCGCCAGCAGCCGGTATCTGGGAGGGAACACTGAAGCTTTCTTT.

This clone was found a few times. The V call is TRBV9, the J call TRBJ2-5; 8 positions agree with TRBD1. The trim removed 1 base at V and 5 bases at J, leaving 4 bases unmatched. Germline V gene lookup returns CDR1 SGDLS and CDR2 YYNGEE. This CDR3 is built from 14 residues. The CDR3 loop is CASSVQGARETQYF. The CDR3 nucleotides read TGTGCCAGCAGCGTACAGGGGGCGCGGGAGACCCAGTACTTC.

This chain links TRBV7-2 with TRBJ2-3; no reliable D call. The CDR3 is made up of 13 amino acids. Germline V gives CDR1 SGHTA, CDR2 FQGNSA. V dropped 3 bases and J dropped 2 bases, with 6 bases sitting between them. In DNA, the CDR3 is TGTGCCAGCAGCTTCGACTCCACAGATACGCAGTATTTT. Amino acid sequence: CASSFDSTDTQYF.

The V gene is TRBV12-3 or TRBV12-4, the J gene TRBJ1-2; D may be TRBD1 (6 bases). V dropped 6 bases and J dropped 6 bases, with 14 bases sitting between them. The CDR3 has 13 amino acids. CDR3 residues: CASRYRVSNGYTF. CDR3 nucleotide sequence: TGTGCCAGCAGGTACAGGGTCTCCAATGGCTACACCTTC.

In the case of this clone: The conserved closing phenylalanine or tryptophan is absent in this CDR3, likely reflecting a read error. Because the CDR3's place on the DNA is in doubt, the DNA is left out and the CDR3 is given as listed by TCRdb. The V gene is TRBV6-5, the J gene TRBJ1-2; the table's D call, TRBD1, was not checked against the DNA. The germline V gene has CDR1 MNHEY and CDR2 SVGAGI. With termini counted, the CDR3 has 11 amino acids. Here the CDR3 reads CASNKIRGQAT.

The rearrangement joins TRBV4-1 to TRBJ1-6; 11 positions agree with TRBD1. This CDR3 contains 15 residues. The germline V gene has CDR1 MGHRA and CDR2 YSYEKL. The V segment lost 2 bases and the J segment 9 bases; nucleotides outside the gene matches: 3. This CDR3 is CASSQRTGGFSPLHF. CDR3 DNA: TGCGCCAGCAGCCAACGGACAGGGGGCTTTTCACCCCTCCACTTT.